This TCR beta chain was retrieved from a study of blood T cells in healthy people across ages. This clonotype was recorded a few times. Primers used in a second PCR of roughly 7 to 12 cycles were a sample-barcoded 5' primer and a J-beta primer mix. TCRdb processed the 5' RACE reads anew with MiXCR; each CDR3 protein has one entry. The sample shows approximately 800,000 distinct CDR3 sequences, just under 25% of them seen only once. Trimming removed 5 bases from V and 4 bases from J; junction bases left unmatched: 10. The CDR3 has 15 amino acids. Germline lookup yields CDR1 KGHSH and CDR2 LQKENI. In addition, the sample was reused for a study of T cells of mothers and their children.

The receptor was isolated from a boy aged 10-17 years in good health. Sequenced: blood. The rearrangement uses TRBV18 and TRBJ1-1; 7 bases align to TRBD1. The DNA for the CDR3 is TGTGCCAGCTCAATTGAGAACACAGGGGTCACTGAAGCTTTCTTT. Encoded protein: CASSIENTGVTEAFF.